This TCR beta chain was documented in a study of naive and memory T cell subsets. Two oligonucleotides, mixed equimolar, formed the beta constant-region primer covering TRBC1 and TRBC2. Four rounds of PCR amplified the ligated cDNA using nested alpha and beta constant-region primers plus SP2. Using its own MiXCR run on the UMI-ligation and nested PCR reads, TCRdb lists one record per CDR3 protein. The table records approximately 140,000 distinct CDR3 sequences, roughly 23% of them present only once. After the first PCR, alpha and beta chain libraries were processed separately. Four subsets defined by CD45RA and CD27 were sorted after CD3, CD4, CD8 and live/dead staining. This clonotype was counted many times. What it binds is not known. The J segment lost 1 base and the V segment lost 6 bases, leaving 8 bases of the junction unmatched. The CDR3 sequence is 15 residues long. The study, taken as a whole, reports: Especially in CD8 cells, naive repertoires contained a few larger clonotypes, possibly CD45RA-re-expressing memory cells.

The TCR was taken from a human donor in good health. The sample taken for sequencing was naive CD4+ T cells from blood. The J gene is TRBJ2-7, the V gene TRBV12-3 or TRBV12-4; 8 nucleotides line up with TRBD1. The CDR3 loop reads CASSRGTGLSYEQYF. In DNA, the CDR3 is TGTGCCAGCAGCCGAGGGACAGGCCTGTCCTACGAGCAGTACTTC.